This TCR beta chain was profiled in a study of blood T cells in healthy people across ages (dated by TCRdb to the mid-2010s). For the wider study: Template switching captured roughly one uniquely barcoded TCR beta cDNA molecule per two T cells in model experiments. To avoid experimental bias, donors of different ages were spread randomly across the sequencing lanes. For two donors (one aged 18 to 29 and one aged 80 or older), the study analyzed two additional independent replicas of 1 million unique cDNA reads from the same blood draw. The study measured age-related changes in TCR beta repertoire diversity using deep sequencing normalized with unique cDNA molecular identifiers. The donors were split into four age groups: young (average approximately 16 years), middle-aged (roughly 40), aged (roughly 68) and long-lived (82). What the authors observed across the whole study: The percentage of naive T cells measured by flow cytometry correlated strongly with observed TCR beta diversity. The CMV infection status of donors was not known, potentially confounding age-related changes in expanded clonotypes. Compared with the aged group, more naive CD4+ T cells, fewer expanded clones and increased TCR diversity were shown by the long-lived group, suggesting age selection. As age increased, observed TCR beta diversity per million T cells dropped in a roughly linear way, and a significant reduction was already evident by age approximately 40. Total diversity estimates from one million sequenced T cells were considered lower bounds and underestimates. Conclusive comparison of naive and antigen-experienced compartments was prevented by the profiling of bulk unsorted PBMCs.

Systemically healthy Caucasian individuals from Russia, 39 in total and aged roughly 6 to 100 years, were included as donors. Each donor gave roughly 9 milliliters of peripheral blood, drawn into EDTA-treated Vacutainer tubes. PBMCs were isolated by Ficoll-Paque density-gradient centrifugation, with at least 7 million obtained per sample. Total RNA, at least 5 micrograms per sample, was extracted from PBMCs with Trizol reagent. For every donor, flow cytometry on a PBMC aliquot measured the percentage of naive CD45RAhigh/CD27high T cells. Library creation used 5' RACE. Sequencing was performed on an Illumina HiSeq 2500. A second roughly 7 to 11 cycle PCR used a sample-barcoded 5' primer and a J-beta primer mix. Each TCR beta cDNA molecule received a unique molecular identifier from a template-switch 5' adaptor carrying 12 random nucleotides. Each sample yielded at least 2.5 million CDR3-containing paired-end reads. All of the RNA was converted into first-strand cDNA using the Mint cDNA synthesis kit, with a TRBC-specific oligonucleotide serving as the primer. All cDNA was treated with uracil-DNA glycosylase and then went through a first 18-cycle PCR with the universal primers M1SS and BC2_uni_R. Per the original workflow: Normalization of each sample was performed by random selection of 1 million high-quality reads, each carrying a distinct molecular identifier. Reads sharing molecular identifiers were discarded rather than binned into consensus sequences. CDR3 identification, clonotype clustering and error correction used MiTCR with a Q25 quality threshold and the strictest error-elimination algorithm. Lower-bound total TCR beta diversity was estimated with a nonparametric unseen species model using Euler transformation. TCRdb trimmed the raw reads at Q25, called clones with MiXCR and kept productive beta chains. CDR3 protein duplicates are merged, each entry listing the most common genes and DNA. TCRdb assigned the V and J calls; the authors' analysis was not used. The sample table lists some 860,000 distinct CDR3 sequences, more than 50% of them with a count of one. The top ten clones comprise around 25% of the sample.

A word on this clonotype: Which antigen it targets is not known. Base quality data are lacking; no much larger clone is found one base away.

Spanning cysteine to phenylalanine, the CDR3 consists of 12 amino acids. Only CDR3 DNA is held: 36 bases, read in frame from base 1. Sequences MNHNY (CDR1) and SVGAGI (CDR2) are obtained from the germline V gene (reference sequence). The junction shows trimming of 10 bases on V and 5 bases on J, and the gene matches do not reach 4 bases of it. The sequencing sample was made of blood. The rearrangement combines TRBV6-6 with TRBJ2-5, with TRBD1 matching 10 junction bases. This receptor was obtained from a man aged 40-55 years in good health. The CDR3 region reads CATQGQGETQYF. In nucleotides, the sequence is TGTGCCACCCAGGGACAGGGGGAGACCCAGTACTTC.